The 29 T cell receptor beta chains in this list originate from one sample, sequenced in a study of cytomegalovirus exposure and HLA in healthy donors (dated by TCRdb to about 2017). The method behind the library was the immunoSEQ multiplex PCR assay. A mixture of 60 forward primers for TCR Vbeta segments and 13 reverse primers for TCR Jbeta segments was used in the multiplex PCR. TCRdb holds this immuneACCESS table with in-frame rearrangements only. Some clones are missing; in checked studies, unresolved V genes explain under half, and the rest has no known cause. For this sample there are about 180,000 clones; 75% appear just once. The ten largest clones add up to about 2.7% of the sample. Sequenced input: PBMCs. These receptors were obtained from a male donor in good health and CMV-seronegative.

CDR3 nucleotides: TGTGCCAGCAGTTTGACAGTCAACTATGGCTACACCTTC. It specifies CASSLTVNYGYTF. J is TRBJ1-2 and V is TRBV7-9, with a weak D call TRBD1 (5 bases). This CDR3 comprises 13 residues. Trimming pared 6 bases from V and 2 bases from J, leaving 10 bases between. CDR1 and CDR2 (germline): SEHNR, FQNEAQ (reference sequence).

The CDR3 reads CASSQDRGSPLHF. DNA for the CDR3: TGTGCCAGCAGCCAGGACAGGGGGTCACCCCTCCACTTT. This chain connects TRBV27 to TRBJ1-6, with 10 bases that match TRBD1. The germline CDR1 and CDR2 sequences are MNHEY and SMNVEV (reference sequence). Trimming cost V 6 bases and J 10 bases; bases outside gene matches: 3. This CDR3 comprises 13 residues.

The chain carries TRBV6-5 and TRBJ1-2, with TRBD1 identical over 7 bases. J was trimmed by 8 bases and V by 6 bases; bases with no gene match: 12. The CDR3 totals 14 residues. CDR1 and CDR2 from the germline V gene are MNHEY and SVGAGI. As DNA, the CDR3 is TGTGCCAGCAGCAAGGGACAGCTGATCAGGGGCTACACCTTC. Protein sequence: CASSKGQLIRGYTF.

The CDR3 DNA is TGTGCCAGCAGTTACGCGGACAGGGTCGATGATGAGCAGTTCTTC. Its protein product is CASSYADRVDDEQFF. The V call is TRBV6-5, the J call TRBJ2-1; 8 nucleotides match TRBD1. CDR3 length equals 15 residues. Germline V lookup: CDR1 MNHEY, CDR2 SVGAGI. V gave up 2 bases and J gave up 8 bases; unmatched junction bases: 8.

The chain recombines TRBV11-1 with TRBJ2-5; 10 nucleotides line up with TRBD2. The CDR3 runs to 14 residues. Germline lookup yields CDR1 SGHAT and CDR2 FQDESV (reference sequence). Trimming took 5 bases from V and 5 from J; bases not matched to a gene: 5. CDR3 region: CASSPGLARETQYF. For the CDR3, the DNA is TGTGCCAGCAGCCCGGGACTAGCGCGGGAGACCCAGTACTTC.

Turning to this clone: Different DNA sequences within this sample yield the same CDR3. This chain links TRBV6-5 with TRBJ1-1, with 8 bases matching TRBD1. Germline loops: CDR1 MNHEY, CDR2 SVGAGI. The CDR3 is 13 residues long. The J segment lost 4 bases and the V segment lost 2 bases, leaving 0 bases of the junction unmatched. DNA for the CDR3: TGTGCCAGCAGTTACACAGGGGGCACTGAAGCTTTCTTT. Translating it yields CASSYTGGTEAFF.

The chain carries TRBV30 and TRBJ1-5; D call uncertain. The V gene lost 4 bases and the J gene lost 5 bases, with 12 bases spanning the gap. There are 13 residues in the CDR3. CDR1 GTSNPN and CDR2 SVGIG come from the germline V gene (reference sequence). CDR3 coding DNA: TGTGCCTGGAACCCCTCCCGCGATCAGCCCCAGCATTTT. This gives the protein CAWNPSRDQPQHF.

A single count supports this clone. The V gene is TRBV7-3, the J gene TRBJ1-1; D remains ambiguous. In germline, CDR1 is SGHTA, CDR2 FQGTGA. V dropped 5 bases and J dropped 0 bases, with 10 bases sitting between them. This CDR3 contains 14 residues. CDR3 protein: CASSPSGVNTEAFF. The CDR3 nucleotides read TGTGCCAGCAGCCCCTCCGGGGTGAACACTGAAGCTTTCTTT.

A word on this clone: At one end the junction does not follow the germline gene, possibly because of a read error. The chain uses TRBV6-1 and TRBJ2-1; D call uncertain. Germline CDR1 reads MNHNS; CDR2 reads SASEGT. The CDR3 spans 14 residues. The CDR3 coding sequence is TGTGCCAGCAGGGAAGAACTCTCCTACAATGAGCAGTTCTTC. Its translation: CASREELSYNEQFF.

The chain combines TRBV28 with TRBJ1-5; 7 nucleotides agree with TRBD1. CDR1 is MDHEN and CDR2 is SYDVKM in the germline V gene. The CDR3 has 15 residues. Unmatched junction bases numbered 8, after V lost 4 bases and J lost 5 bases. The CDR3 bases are TGTGCCAGCAGTTCACGATTACAGGGGTATCAGCCCCAGCATTTT. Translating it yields CASSSRLQGYQPQHF.

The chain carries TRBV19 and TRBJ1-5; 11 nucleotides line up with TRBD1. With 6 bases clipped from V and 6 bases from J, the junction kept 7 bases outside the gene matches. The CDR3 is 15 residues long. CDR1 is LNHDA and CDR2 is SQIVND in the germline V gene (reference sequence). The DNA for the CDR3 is TGTGCCAGTAGCTGGGGACAGGGGGGTGTTCAGCCCCAGCATTTT. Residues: CASSWGQGGVQPQHF.

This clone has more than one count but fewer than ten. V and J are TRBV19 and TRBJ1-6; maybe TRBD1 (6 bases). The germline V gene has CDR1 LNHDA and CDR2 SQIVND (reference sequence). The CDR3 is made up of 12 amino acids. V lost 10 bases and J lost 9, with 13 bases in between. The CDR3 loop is CATAGAGSPLHF. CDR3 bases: TGTGCCACGGCAGGGGCAGGTTCACCCCTCCACTTT.

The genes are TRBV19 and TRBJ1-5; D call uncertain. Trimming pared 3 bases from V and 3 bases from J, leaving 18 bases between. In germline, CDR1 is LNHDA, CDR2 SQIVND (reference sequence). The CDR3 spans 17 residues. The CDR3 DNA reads TGTGCCAGTAGTATGGCCACCCGGCGGGGTAACAATCAGCCCCAGCATTTT. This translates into CASSMATRRGNNQPQHF.

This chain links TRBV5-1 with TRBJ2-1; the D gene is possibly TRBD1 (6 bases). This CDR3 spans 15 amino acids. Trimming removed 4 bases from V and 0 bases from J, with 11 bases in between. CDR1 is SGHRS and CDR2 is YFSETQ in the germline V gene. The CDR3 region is CASSDQGNSYNEQFF. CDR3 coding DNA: TGCGCCAGCAGCGACCAGGGGAACTCCTACAATGAGCAGTTCTTC.

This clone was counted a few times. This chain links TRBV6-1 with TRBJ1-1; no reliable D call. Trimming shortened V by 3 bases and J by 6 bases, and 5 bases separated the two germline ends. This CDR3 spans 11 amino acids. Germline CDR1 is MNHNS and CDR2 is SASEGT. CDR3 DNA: TGTGCCAGCAGTGACAGTTCTGAAGCTTTCTTT. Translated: CASSDSSEAFF.

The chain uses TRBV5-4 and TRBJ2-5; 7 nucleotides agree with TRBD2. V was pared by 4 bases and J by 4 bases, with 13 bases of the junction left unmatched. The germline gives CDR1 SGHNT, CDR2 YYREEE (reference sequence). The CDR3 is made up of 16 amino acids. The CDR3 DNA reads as TGTGCCAGCAGCAGGGGAGGGGCCAACGGCGGAGAGACCCAGTACTTC. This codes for CASSRGGANGGETQYF.

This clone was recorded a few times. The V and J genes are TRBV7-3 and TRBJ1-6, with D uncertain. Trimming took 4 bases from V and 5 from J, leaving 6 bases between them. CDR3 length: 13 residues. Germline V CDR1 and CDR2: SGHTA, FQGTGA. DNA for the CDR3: TGTGCCAGCAGCTCTTCTAATAATTCACCCCTCCACTTT. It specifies CASSSSNNSPLHF.

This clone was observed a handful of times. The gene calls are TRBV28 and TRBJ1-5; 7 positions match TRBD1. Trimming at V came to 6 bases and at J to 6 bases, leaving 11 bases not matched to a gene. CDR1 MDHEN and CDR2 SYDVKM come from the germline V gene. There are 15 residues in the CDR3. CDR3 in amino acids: CASRRSTGNGQPQHF. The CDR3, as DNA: TGTGCCAGCAGGCGGTCGACAGGGAACGGTCAGCCCCAGCATTTT.

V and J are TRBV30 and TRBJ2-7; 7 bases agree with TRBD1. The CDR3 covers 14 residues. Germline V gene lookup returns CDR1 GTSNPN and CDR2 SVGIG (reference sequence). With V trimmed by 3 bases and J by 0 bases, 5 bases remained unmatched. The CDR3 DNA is TGTGCCTGGAGCCGGGACAGAGTCTCCTACGAGCAGTACTTC. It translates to CAWSRDRVSYEQYF.

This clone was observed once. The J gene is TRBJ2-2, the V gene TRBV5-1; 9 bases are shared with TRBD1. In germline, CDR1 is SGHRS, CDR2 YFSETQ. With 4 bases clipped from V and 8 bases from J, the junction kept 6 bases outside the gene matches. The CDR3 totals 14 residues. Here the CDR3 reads CASSAQGASGELFF. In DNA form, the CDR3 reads TGCGCCAGCAGCGCACAGGGGGCATCAGGGGAGCTGTTTTTT.

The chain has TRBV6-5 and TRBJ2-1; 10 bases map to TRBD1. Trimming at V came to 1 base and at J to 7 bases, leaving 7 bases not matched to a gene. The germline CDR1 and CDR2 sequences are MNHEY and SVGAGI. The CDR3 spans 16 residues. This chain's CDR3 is CASSYLGDRGRNEQFF. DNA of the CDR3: TGTGCCAGCAGTTACTTAGGGGACAGGGGAAGGAATGAGCAGTTCTTC.

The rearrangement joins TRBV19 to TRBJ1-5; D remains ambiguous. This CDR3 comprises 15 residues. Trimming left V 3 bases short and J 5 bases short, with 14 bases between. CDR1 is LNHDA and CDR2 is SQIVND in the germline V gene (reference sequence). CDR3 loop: CASSIHGLRDQPQHF. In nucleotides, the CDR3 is TGTGCCAGTAGTATCCATGGGCTGAGGGATCAGCCCCAGCATTTT.

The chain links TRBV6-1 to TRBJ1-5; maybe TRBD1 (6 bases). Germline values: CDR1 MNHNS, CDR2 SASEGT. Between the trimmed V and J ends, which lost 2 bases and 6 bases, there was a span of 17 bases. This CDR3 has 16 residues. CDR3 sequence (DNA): TGTGCCAGCAGTGAAAATAGCAGGGGTCTGGGTCAGCCCCAGCATTTT. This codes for CASSENSRGLGQPQHF.

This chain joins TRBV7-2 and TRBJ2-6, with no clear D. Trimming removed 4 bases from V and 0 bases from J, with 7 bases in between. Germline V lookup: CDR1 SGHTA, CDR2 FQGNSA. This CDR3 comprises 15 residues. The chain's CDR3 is CASSYSPSGANVLTF. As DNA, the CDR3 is TGTGCCAGCAGCTACTCCCCCTCTGGGGCCAACGTCCTGACTTTC. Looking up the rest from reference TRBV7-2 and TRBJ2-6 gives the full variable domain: GAGVSQSPSNKVTEKGKDVELRCDPISGHTALYWYRQSLGQGLEFLIYFQGNSAPDKSGLPSDRFSAERTGGSVSTLTIQRTQQEDSAVYLCASSYSPSGANVLTFGAGSRLTVL.

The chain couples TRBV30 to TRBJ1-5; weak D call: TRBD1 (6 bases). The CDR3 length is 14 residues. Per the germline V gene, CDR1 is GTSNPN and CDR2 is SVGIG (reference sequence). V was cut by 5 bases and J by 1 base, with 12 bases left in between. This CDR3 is CAWGADSSNQPQHF. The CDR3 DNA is TGTGCCTGGGGGGCGGACAGCAGCAATCAGCCCCAGCATTTT. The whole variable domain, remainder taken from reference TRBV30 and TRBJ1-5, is SQTIHQWPATLVQPVGSPLSLECTVEGTSNPNLYWYRQAAGRGLQLLFYSVGIGQISSEVPQNLSASRPQDRQFILSSKKLLLSDSGFYLCAWGADSSNQPQHFGDGTRLSIL.

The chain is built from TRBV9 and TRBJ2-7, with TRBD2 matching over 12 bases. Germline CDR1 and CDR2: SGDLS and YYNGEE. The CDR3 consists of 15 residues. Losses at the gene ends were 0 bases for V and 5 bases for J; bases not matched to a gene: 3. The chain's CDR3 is CASSVGLAGADEQYF. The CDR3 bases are TGTGCCAGCAGCGTAGGACTAGCGGGGGCGGACGAGCAGTACTTC. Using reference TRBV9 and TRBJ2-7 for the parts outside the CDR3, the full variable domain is DSGVTQTPKHLITATGQRVTLRCSPRSGDLSVYWYQQSLDQGLQFLIQYYNGEERAKGNILERFSAQQFPDLHSELNLSSLELGDSALYFCASSVGLAGADEQYFGPGTRLTVT.

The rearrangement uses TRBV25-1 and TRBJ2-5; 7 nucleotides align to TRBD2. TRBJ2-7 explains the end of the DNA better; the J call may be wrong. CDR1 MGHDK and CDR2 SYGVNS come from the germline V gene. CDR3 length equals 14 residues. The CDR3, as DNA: TGTGCCAGCAGTGAGGCTAGCGGAGCCTACGAGCAGTACTTC. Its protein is CASSEASGAYEQYF.

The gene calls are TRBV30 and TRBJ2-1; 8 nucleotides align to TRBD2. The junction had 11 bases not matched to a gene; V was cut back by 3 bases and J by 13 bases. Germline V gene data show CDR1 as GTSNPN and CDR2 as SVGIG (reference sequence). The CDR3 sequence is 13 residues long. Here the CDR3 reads CAWSLTPAGGQFF. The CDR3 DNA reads TGTGCCTGGAGCCTGACCCCGGCGGGGGGACAGTTCTTC.

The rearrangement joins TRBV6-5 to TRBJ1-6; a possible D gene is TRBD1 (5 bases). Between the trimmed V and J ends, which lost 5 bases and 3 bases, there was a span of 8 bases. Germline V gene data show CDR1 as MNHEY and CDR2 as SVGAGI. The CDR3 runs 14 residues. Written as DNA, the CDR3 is TGTGCCAGCAGTCACAGGCGCTATAATTCACCCCTCCACTTT. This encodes CASSHRRYNSPLHF.